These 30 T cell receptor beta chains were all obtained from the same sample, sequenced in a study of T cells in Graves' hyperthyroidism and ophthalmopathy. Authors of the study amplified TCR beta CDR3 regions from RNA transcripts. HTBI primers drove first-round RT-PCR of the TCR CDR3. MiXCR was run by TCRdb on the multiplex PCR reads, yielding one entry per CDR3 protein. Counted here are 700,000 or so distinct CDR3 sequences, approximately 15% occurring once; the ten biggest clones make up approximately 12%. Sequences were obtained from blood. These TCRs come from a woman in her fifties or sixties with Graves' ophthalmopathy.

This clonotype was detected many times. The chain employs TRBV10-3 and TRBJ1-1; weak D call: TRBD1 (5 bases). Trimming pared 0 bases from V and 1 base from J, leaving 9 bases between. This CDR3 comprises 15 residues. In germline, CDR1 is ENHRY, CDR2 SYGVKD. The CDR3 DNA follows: TGTGCCATCAGTGAGTCTGGACAACAGAACACTGAAGCTTTCTTT. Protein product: CAISESGQQNTEAFF.

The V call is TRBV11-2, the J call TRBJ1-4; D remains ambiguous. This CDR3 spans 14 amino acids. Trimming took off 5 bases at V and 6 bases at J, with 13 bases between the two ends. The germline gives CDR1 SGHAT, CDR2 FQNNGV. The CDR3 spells CASSPWRGDEKLFF. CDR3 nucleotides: TGTGCCAGCAGCCCTTGGCGTGGGGATGAAAAACTGTTTTTT.

CDR3 protein: CASSQDRDGQETQYF. In DNA, the CDR3 is TGCGCCAGCAGCCAAGACCGGGACGGACAAGAGACCCAGTACTTC. The V and J genes are TRBV4-3 and TRBJ2-5; D possibly uses TRBD1 or TRBD2 (5 bases each). The germline V gene has CDR1 LGHNA and CDR2 YSLEER. This CDR3 has 15 amino acids. V lost 0 bases, J lost 2 bases, and 10 bases lay in between.

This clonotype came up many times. The CDR3 spells CASSQRDSQANYGYTF. CDR3 bases: TGTGCCAGCAGCCAAAGGGACAGCCAAGCTAACTATGGCTACACCTTC. This chain connects TRBV3-1 to TRBJ1-2, with 7 bases lining up with TRBD1. CDR3 size: 16 residues. The ends lost 2 bases at V and 0 bases at J; junction bases unmatched: 6. The germline gives CDR1 LGHDT, CDR2 YNNKEL (reference sequence). The full variable domain, rest sourced from reference TRBV3-1 and TRBJ1-2, is DTAVSQTPKYLVTQMGNDKSIKCEQNLGHDTMYWYKQDSKKFLKIMFSYNNKELIINETVPNRFSPKSPDKAHLNLHINSLELGDSAVYFCASSQRDSQANYGYTFGSGTRLTVV.

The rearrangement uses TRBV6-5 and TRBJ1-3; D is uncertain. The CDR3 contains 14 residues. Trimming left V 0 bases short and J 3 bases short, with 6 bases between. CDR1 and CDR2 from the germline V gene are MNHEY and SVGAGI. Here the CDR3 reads CASSYSKGGNTIYF. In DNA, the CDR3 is TGTGCCAGCAGTTACTCGAAGGGTGGAAACACCATATATTTT.

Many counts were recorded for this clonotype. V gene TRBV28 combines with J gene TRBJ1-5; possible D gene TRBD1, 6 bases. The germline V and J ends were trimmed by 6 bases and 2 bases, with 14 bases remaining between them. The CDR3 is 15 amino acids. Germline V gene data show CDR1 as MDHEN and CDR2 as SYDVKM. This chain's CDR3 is CASSWGGRGNQPQHF. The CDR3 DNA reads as TGTGCCAGCAGCTGGGGGGGCCGTGGCAATCAGCCCCAGCATTTT.

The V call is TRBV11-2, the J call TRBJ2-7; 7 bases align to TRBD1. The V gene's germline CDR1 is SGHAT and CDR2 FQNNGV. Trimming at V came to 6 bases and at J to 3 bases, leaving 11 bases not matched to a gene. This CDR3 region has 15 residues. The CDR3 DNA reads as TGTGCCAGCAGTTACTGGACAGGAACCAACTACGAGCAGTACTTC. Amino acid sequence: CASSYWTGTNYEQYF.

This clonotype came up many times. This chain's CDR3 is CASSIPRDSSSYEQYF. The CDR3 DNA sequence: TGTGCCAGCAGCATACCCCGGGACTCATCCTCCTACGAGCAGTACTTC. This rearrangement joins TRBV7-9 to TRBJ2-7; D perhaps matches TRBD2 (6 bases). Germline values: CDR1 SEHNR, CDR2 FQNEAQ (reference sequence). The V end lost 5 bases, the J end lost 0 bases, and 17 bases lay between the germline ends. The CDR3 runs 16 residues.

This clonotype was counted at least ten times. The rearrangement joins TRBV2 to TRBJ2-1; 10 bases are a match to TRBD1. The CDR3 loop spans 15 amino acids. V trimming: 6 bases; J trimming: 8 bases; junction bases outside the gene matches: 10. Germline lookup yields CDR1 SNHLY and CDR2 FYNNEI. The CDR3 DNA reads TGTGCCAGCAGATCCGGGACAGGGGCTTTCGATGAGCAGTTCTTC. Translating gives CASRSGTGAFDEQFF.

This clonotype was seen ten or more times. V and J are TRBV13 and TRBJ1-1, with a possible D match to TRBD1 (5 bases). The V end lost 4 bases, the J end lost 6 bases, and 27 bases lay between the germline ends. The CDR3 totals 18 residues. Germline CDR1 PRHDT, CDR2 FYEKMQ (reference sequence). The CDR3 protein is CASSSRTSGFLDVPEAFF. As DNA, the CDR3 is TGTGCCAGCAGCTCAAGGACCTCAGGGTTTCTGGACGTACCTGAAGCTTTCTTT.

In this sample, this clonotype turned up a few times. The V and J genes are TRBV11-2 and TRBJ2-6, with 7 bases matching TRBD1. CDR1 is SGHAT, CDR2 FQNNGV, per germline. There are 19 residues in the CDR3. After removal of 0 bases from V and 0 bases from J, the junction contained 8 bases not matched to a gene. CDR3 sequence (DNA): TGTGCCAGCAGCTTAGATCGAGGGGCAGGGGGCTCTGGGGCCAACGTCCTGACTTTC. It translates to CASSLDRGAGGSGANVLTF.

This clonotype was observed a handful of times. CDR3 in amino acids: CASSVEGTPGLTEAFF. CDR3 nucleotide sequence: TGTGCCAGCAGCGTAGAAGGGACACCTGGCCTCACTGAAGCTTTCTTT. The chain recombines TRBV9 with TRBJ1-1, with TRBD1 as a possible D gene (6 bases). CDR3 length: 16 amino acids. Germline-derived CDR1 and CDR2 are SGDLS and YYNGEE. Trimming removed 0 bases from V and 4 bases from J, with 16 bases in between.

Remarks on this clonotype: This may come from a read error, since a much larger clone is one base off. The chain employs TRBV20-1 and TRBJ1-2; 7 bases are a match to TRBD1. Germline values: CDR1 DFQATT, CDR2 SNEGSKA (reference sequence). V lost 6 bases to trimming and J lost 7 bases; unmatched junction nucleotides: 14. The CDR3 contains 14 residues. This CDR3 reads CSADPNDRVGGYTF. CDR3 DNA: TGCAGTGCCGACCCTAATGACAGGGTGGGTGGCTACACCTTC.

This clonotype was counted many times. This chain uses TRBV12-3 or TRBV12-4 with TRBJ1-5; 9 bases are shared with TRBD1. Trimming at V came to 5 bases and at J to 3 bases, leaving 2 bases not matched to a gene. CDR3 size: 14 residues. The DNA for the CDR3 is TGTGCCAGCAGTAGGACAGGGGCCAATCAGCCCCAGCATTTT. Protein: CASSRTGANQPQHF.

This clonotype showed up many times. CDR3 loop: CASITPGSLFKSDTQYF. The CDR3 DNA follows: TGTGCCAGCATTACTCCGGGATCCCTATTTAAGTCGGATACGCAGTATTTT. The chain links TRBV28 to TRBJ2-3; weak D call: TRBD2 (5 bases). The V end was cut by 7 bases, the J end by 6 bases, with 26 bases between. The CDR3 has 17 residues. Germline-derived CDR1 and CDR2 are MDHEN and SYDVKM.

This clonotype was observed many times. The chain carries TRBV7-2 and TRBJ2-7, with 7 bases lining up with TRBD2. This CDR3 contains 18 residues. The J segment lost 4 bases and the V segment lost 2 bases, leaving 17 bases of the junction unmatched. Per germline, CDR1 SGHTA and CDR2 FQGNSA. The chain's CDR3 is CASSLPGLISLGAYEQYF. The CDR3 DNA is TGTGCCAGCAGCTTACCGGGACTAATATCTCTTGGGGCATACGAGCAGTACTTC.

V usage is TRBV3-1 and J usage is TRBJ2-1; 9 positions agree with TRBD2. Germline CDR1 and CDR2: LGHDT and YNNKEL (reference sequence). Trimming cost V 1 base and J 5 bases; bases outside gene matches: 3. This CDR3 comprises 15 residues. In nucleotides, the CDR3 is TGTGCCAGCAGCCAAGCCGGACTAGCGAACAATGAGCAGTTCTTC. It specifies CASSQAGLANNEQFF.

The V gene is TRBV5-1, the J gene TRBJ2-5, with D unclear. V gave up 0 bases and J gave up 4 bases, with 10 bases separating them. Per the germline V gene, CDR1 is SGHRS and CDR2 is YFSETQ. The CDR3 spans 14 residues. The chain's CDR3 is CASSLAEVGETQYF. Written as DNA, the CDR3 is TGCGCCAGCAGCTTGGCCGAGGTGGGAGAGACCCAGTACTTC.

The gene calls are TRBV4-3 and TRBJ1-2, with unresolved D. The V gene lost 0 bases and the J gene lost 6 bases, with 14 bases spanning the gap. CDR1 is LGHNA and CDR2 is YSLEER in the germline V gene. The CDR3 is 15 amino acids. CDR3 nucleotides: TGCGCCAGCAGCCAAGATTGGGGTACAGCGGATGGCTACACCTTC. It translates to CASSQDWGTADGYTF.

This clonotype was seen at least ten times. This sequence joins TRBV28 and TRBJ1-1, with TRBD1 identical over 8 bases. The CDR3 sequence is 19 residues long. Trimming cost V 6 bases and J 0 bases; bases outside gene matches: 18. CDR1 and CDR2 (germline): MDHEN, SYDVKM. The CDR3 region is CASREAISGTGLMNTEAFF. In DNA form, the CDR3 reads TGTGCCAGCAGGGAAGCCATCTCCGGGACAGGCCTCATGAACACTGAAGCTTTCTTT. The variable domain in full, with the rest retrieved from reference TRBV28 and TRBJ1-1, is DVKVTQSSRYLVKRTGEKVFLECVQDMDHENMFWYRQDPGLGLRLIYFSYDVKMKEKGDIPEGYSVSREKKERFSLILESASTNQTSMYLCASREAISGTGLMNTEAFFGQGTRLTVV.

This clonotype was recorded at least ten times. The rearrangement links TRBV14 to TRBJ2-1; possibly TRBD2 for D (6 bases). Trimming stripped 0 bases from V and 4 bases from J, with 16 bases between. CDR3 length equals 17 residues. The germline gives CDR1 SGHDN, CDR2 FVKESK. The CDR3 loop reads CASSQDPGGLPYNEQFF. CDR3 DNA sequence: TGTGCCAGCAGCCAAGATCCGGGCGGACTACCGTACAATGAGCAGTTCTTC.

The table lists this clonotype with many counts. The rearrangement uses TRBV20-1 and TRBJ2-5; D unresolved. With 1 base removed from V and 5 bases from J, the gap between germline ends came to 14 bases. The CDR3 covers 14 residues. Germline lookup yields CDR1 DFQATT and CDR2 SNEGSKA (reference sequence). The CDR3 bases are TGCAGTGCTAGAGCCTTTAGGGTCGGGGAGACCCAGTACTTC. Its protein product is CSARAFRVGETQYF.

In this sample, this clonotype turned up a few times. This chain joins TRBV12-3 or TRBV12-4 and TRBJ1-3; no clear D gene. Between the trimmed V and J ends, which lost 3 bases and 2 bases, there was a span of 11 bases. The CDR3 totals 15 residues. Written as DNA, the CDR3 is TGTGCCAGCAGTTTTCGCGGGAGTGCTGGAAACACCATATATTTT. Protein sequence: CASSFRGSAGNTIYF.

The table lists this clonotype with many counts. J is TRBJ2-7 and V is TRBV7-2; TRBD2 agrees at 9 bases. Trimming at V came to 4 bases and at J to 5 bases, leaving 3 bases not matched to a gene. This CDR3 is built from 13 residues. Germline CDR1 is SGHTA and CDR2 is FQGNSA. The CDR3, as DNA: TGTGCCAGCAGCTCCGGGACTAGCCACGAGCAGTACTTC. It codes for CASSSGTSHEQYF.

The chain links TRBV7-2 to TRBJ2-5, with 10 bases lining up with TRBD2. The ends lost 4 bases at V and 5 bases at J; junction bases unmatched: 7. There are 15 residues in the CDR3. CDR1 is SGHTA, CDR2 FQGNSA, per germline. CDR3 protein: CASSSLAGVAETQYF. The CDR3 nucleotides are TGTGCCAGCAGCTCTCTAGCGGGAGTAGCGGAGACCCAGTACTTC.

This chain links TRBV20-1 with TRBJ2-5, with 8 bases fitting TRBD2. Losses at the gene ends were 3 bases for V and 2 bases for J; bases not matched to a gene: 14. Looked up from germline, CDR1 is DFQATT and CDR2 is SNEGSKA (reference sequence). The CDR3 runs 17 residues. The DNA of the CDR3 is TGCAGTGCTAGTTTATTAGCAGAGCGGGAGCCACAAGAGACCCAGTACTTC. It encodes CSASLLAEREPQETQYF.

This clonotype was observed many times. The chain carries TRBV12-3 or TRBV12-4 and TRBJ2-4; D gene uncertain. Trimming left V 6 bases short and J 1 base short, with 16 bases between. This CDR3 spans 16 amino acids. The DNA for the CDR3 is TGTGCCAGCAGCCCGGAGATTGCGGCTGCCAAAAACATTCAGTACTTC. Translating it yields CASSPEIAAAKNIQYF.

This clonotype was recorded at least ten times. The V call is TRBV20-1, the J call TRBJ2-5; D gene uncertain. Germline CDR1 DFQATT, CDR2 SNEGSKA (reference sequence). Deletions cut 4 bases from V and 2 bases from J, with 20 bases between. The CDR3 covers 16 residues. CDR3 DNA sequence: TGCAGTGCTATCGATAGGCGCAGGAGCTTTCAAGAGACCCAGTACTTC. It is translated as CSAIDRRRSFQETQYF.

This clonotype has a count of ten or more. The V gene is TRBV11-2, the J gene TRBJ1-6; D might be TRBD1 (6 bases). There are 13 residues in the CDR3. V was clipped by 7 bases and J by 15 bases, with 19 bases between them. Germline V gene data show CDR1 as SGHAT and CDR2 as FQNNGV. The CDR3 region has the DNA TGTGCCAGCACCAATGGGAGGGGGTCAAGCCTCCACTTT. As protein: CASTNGRGSSLHF.

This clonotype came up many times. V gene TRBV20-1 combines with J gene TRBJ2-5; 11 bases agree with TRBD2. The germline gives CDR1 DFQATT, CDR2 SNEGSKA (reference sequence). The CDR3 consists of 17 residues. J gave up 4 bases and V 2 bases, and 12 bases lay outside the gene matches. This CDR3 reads CSARPGIFLAGGETQYF. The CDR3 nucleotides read TGCAGTGCTAGACCTGGGATCTTTCTAGCGGGAGGAGAGACCCAGTACTTC.